The 28 T cell receptor beta chains given below trace back to one sample, sequenced in a study of T cell changes during pregnancy in multiple sclerosis (dated by TCRdb to between 2018 and 2020). The receptor library was made with the immunoSEQ multiplex PCR assay. TCRdb took this table from immuneACCESS and kept in-frame rearrangements with V and J called. Such tables lack part of the clones; where checked against another copy, unresolved V genes explain under half of the gap, and the rest is unexplained. This sample comprises tens of thousands of clones, about 93% of them detected only once. The ten top clones hold 2.8% of the sample. The sample was peripheral blood, taken in the third trimester of pregnancy. Receptor source: a female donor in good health, enrolled as a control in a pregnancy study.

This sequence joins TRBV7-2 and TRBJ2-7; TRBD2 matches at 10 bases. Looked up from germline, CDR1 is SGHTA and CDR2 is FQGNSA. CDR3 length equals 15 residues. V gave up 1 base and J gave up 2 bases; unmatched junction bases: 2. In DNA form, the CDR3 reads TGTGCCAGCAGCTTAGTGGGACTAGCGACCTACGAGCAGTACTTC. This gives the protein CASSLVGLATYEQYF.

The chain uses TRBV6-1 and TRBJ2-5; 9 nucleotides line up with TRBD2. V shed 6 bases and J 6 bases; nucleotides not matched to a gene: 8. CDR3 length equals 14 residues. Germline CDR1 reads MNHNS; CDR2 reads SASEGT. Written as DNA, the CDR3 is TGTGCCAGCAGGGCTAGCGGGATTATCAAGACCCAGTACTTC. Its translation: CASRASGIIKTQYF.

The chain recombines TRBV4-1 with TRBJ2-5, with TRBD2 matching over 7 bases. Losses at the gene ends were 1 base for V and 1 base for J; bases not matched to a gene: 9. The length of the CDR3 is 17 residues. CDR1 is MGHRA, CDR2 YSYEKL, per germline. The CDR3 protein is CASSQAGLVGFQETQYF. The DNA for the CDR3 is TGCGCCAGCAGCCAAGCTGGACTAGTGGGATTCCAAGAGACCCAGTACTTC.

CDR3 protein: CASSLALTGGVSEKLFF. The CDR3 coding sequence is TGCGCCAGCAGCTTGGCTCTTACAGGGGGCGTTTCGGAAAAACTGTTTTTT. The chain uses TRBV5-1 and TRBJ1-4; 9 bases align to TRBD1. With V trimmed by 0 bases and J by 8 bases, 11 bases remained unmatched. The germline V gene encodes CDR1 SGHRS and CDR2 YFSETQ. CDR3 length: 17 amino acids.

This clone has just one count. Written as DNA, the CDR3 is TGTGCCAGCAGCTTACGTCCCAGTAACTATGGCTACACCTTC. Translated: CASSLRPSNYGYTF. The rearrangement links TRBV7-7 to TRBJ1-2; D remains ambiguous. The CDR3 contains 14 residues. CDR1 SSHAT and CDR2 FNYEAQ come from the germline V gene (reference sequence). The V end was cut by 2 bases, the J end by 1 base, with 8 bases between.

The chain employs TRBV6-5 and TRBJ1-2; possibly TRBD1 for D (6 bases). The germline V gene encodes CDR1 MNHEY and CDR2 SVGAGI. There are 14 residues in the CDR3. V shed 6 bases and J shed 0 bases, with 11 bases lying between them. The CDR3 coding sequence is TGTGCCAGCAGCGGACAGTACTCTAACTATGGCTACACCTTC. Its protein is CASSGQYSNYGYTF.

The V and J genes are TRBV19 and TRBJ1-1, with D tentatively TRBD1 (5 bases). Trimming removed 3 bases at V and 3 bases at J, with 20 bases between. Germline V gene lookup returns CDR1 LNHDA and CDR2 SQIVND (reference sequence). The CDR3 loop spans 17 amino acids. The CDR3 DNA follows: TGTGCCAGTAGTATCTCGGTCAGGGTAGGATTGGACACTGAAGCTTTCTTT. Protein product: CASSISVRVGLDTEAFF.

This clone was observed a few times. The chain has TRBV10-3 and TRBJ2-1; TRBD2 matches 10 bases. The germline gives CDR1 ENHRY, CDR2 SYGVKD. After removal of 4 bases from V and 4 bases from J, the junction contained 4 bases not matched to a gene. The CDR3 has 15 amino acids. The CDR3 nucleotides are TGTGCCATCAGTGGAACTAGCGGGGTATACAATGAGCAGTTCTTC. It specifies CAISGTSGVYNEQFF.

This clone was counted once. The chain couples TRBV9 to TRBJ1-5; maybe TRBD1 (5 bases). The V end was cut by 2 bases, the J end by 4 bases, with 13 bases between. The CDR3 totals 15 residues. Per the germline V gene, CDR1 is SGDLS and CDR2 is YYNGEE. CDR3 amino acids: CASSVPLQENQPQHF. CDR3 in DNA: TGTGCCAGCAGCGTTCCCCTACAGGAAAATCAGCCCCAGCATTTT.

This clone has a handful of counts. This rearrangement joins TRBV7-8 to TRBJ2-6; TRBD1 might be the D (5 bases). This CDR3 has 16 residues. Trimming removed 4 bases at V and 0 bases at J, with 10 bases between. CDR1 is SGHVS, CDR2 FQNEAQ, per germline. The CDR3 sequence is CASSSGQFSGANVLTF. In DNA, the CDR3 is TGTGCCAGCAGCTCTGGACAATTCTCTGGGGCCAACGTCCTGACTTTC.

The chain carries TRBV11-3 and TRBJ2-7; D possibly corresponds to TRBD2 (5 bases). Between the trimmed V and J ends, which lost 6 bases and 2 bases, there was a span of 14 bases. The CDR3 extends over 14 amino acids. CDR1 and CDR2 from the germline V gene are SGHNT and YENEEA. CDR3 sequence reads: CASSWEYLPYEQYF. CDR3 DNA: TGTGCCAGCAGTTGGGAGTACCTACCCTACGAGCAGTACTTC.

The chain uses TRBV2 and TRBJ2-1, with a possible D match to TRBD2 (6 bases). CDR3 length equals 14 residues. Per the germline V gene, CDR1 is SNHLY and CDR2 is FYNNEI. The V end lost 2 bases, the J end lost 8 bases, and 13 bases lay between the germline ends. Written as DNA, the CDR3 is TGTGCCAGCAGTGAAAACGGGAGAGGTGATGAGCAGTTCTTC. Translating it yields CASSENGRGDEQFF.

The CDR3 reads CASSEGTGGLREKLFF. DNA of the CDR3: TGTGCCAGCAGTGAAGGGACAGGCGGGTTACGGGAAAAACTGTTTTTT. The chain uses TRBV6-1 and TRBJ1-4, with 7 bases aligning to TRBD1. Trimming at V came to 1 base and at J to 8 bases, leaving 10 bases not matched to a gene. The CDR3 runs to 16 residues. The germline V gene has CDR1 MNHNS and CDR2 SASEGT.

The chain joins TRBV28 to TRBJ2-7; 8 bases map to TRBD2. This CDR3 spans 14 amino acids. Per germline, CDR1 MDHEN and CDR2 SYDVKM. J gave up 1 base and V 7 bases, and 6 bases lay outside the gene matches. CDR3 DNA: TGTGCCAGCATGGCAGCGGGAGCTTCCTACGAGCAGTACTTC. Translation gives CASMAAGASYEQYF.

V and J are TRBV5-4 and TRBJ2-2; the D is unclear. Trimming removed 2 bases from V and 2 bases from J, with 10 bases in between. Looked up from germline, CDR1 is SGHNT and CDR2 is YYREEE (reference sequence). The CDR3 length is 15 residues. The CDR3 coding sequence is TGTGCCAGCAGCTTAATCGGCGGAAACACCGGGGAGCTGTTTTTT. Protein sequence: CASSLIGGNTGELFF.

The CDR3 region has the DNA TGCGCCAGCAGCCATCCGCTTAGGGGCGGGAGGTGGGGCAAAAACATTCAGTACTTC. Amino acids: CASSHPLRGGRWGKNIQYF. This rearrangement joins TRBV4-1 to TRBJ2-4, with 8 bases aligning to TRBD2. Looked up from germline, CDR1 is MGHRA and CDR2 is YSYEKL. The trim removed 3 bases at V and 3 bases at J, leaving 16 bases unmatched. CDR3 length: 19 residues.

V and J are TRBV6-5 and TRBJ1-5; D not certain. Per germline, CDR1 MNHEY and CDR2 SVGAGI. V was cut by 5 bases and J by 6 bases, with 14 bases left in between. CDR3 length equals 14 residues. CDR3 amino acids: CASSPSGRVQPQHF. The CDR3 DNA follows: TGTGCCAGCAGTCCCTCGGGGAGGGTTCAGCCCCAGCATTTT.

The V call is TRBV20-1, the J call TRBJ2-3; no firm D call. The CDR3 is 11 residues long. Germline V gene sequence: CDR1 DFQATT, CDR2 SNEGSKA (reference sequence). Deletions cut 5 bases from V and 1 base from J, with 4 bases between. The CDR3: CSASGTDTQYF. Here the CDR3 DNA reads TGCAGTGCTTCTGGCACAGATACGCAGTATTTT.

The V and J genes are TRBV27 and TRBJ2-4, with 7 bases fitting TRBD1. After removal of 4 bases from V and 9 bases from J, the junction contained 15 bases not matched to a gene. The CDR3 has 16 amino acids. Germline assignment: CDR1 MNHEY and CDR2 SMNVEV (reference sequence). In DNA, the CDR3 is TGTGCCAGCAGTTCCCCCGGACAGGCCTTGGTCGGCATTCAGTACTTC. It codes for CASSSPGQALVGIQYF.

The chain employs TRBV30 and TRBJ2-2; D might be TRBD1 (5 bases). The CDR3 covers 12 residues. The V gene's germline CDR1 is GTSNPN and CDR2 SVGIG (reference sequence). V gave up 2 bases and J gave up 5 bases, with 6 bases separating them. The CDR3 DNA sequence: TGTGCCTGGAGTAGACAGACCGGGGAGCTGTTTTTT. It yields the protein CAWSRQTGELFF.

The rearrangement links TRBV29-1 to TRBJ2-3, with 7 bases aligning to TRBD2. The CDR3 is 15 amino acids. Looked up from germline, CDR1 is SQVTM and CDR2 is ANQGSEA. The V and J ends lost 4 bases and 9 bases, in that order; junction bases with no gene match: 16. The CDR3 reads CSVGDLGGRQRTQYF. In DNA form, the CDR3 reads TGCAGCGTTGGGGACCTGGGCGGGAGACAGAGGACGCAGTATTTT.

The chain has TRBV7-6 and TRBJ1-5; the D gene is possibly TRBD1 (6 bases). This CDR3 is built from 15 residues. V lost 2 bases and J 1 base, leaving 9 bases between the germline ends. Germline values: CDR1 SGHVS, CDR2 FNYEAQ. The CDR3 DNA is TGTGCCAGCAGCTTACAGGGGAACAGCAATCAGCCCCAGCATTTT. It encodes CASSLQGNSNQPQHF.

The chain combines TRBV27 with TRBJ2-1; 8 positions match TRBD1. Germline V CDR1 and CDR2: MNHEY, SMNVEV (reference sequence). The CDR3 consists of 12 residues. V gave up 9 bases and J gave up 5 bases; unmatched junction bases: 3. For the CDR3, the DNA is TGTGCCAGTACGACAGGGGACAATGAGCAGTTCTTC. Protein sequence: CASTTGDNEQFF.

V gene TRBV7-3 combines with J gene TRBJ2-3, with 7 bases that match TRBD2. J gave up 2 bases and V 2 bases, and 1 base lay outside the gene matches. The CDR3 totals 14 residues. Germline CDR1 and CDR2: SGHTA and FQGTGA. The CDR3 spells CASSLGTTTDTQYF. As DNA, the CDR3 is TGTGCCAGCAGCTTAGGGACTACCACAGATACGCAGTATTTT.

The chain combines TRBV7-2 with TRBJ2-2; D possibly corresponds to TRBD1 (6 bases). Trimming cost V 5 bases and J 11 bases, with 18 bases left between them. This CDR3 comprises 14 residues. CDR1 is SGHTA and CDR2 is FQGNSA in the germline V gene. The chain's CDR3 is CASSPPSGRGELFF. The CDR3 DNA is TGTGCCAGCAGCCCCCCCTCGGGCAGGGGAGAGCTGTTTTTT.

The CDR3, as DNA: TGTGCCAGCAGTGAAGGATTTGGCGCGGATGGCTACACCTTC. Amino acid sequence: CASSEGFGADGYTF. This rearrangement joins TRBV2 to TRBJ1-2; unclear D gene. Between the trimmed V and J ends, which lost 1 base and 6 bases, there was a span of 12 bases. Germline CDR1 and CDR2: SNHLY and FYNNEI. The CDR3 totals 14 residues.

The chain joins TRBV2 to TRBJ1-1; D call uncertain. The CDR3 covers 14 residues. In germline, CDR1 is SNHLY, CDR2 FYNNEI. V gave up 1 base and J gave up 0 bases, with 6 bases separating them. The CDR3: CASSEGHMNTEAFF. CDR3 sequence (DNA): TGTGCCAGCAGTGAAGGGCACATGAACACTGAAGCTTTCTTT.

The V call is TRBV10-3, the J call TRBJ2-1; TRBD2 might be the D (6 bases). Germline CDR1 ENHRY, CDR2 SYGVKD. This CDR3 region has 15 residues. V was pared by 6 bases and J by 1 base, with 13 bases between. CDR3 sequence reads: CAISRGALSYNEQFF. The CDR3 nucleotides read TGTGCCATCAGCCGCGGGGCCCTTTCCTACAATGAGCAGTTCTTC.